This T cell receptor beta chain was recovered during a study of radiation and T cells in renal cell carcinoma. Assay: immunoSEQ multiplex PCR; the TCRdb copy retains only in-frame clones and omits some. Among over 120,000 clones, approximately 86% were seen once, and the ten largest hold 15% to 20%. Noted time point: blood 4 weeks post-SBRT, at nephrectomy. Documented treatment: 15 Gy SBRT to primary tumor, nephrectomy 4 weeks later. Nephrectomy followed 15 Gy stereotactic body radiation by 4 weeks. Radiation-treated patients gave blood at baseline, week 2 and week 4. Per germline, CDR1 ENHRY and CDR2 SYGVKD. V lost 2 bases and J lost 0, with 7 bases in between. This CDR3 has 15 residues.

This sequence was found in a woman aged 45-65 years with renal cell carcinoma. The material was blood, obtained from a patient whose treatment included radiotherapy and nephrectomy. J is TRBJ1-4 and V is TRBV10-3, with unresolved D. The CDR3 DNA is TGTGCCATCAGTGAGACATCGGCAACTAATGAAAAACTGTTTTTT. Translation: CAISETSATNEKLFF.